The 6 T cell receptor beta chains below all came from one sample that was sequenced in a study of OX40 agonist ivuxolimab in advanced cancers. Clones were sequenced by immunoSEQ multiplex PCR, and TCRdb holds only the in-frame ones, with some missing. Here the sample spans approximately 58,000 clones, about 87% being singletons. This specimen was CD4+ or CD8+ T cells sorted from blood, taken in a trial of the OX40 agonist ivuxolimab. All receptors come from an adult with an advanced solid tumor such as melanoma, head and neck, liver or kidney cancer.

This sequence joins TRBV5-4 and TRBJ1-1; D unresolved. This CDR3 spans 13 amino acids. With 3 bases removed from V and 0 bases from J, the gap between germline ends came to 6 bases. Germline V gives CDR1 SGHNT, CDR2 YYREEE (reference sequence). The DNA for the CDR3 is TGTGCCAGCAGCTCGGGGATGAACACTGAAGCTTTCTTT. It yields the protein CASSSGMNTEAFF.

The gene calls are TRBV7-6 and TRBJ2-1, with TRBD2 as a possible D gene (5 bases). The CDR3 contains 17 residues. Per germline, CDR1 SGHVS and CDR2 FNYEAQ. Trimming pared 2 bases from V and 0 bases from J, leaving 14 bases between. CDR3 DNA: TGTGCCAGCAGCTTACTGGGGAGTGCGTCCTCCTACAATGAGCAGTTCTTC. This sequence encodes CASSLLGSASSYNEQFF.

The chain employs TRBV19 and TRBJ1-3; D possibly corresponds to TRBD1 (5 bases). The germline V gene has CDR1 LNHDA and CDR2 SQIVND (reference sequence). The ends were cut back, 7 bases at V and 7 bases at J, with 14 bases in the middle. The CDR3 has 13 residues. In nucleotides, the CDR3 is TGTGCCAGTACCCCGGAGGGGATCAACACCATATATTTT. Its translation is CASTPEGINTIYF.

The chain recombines TRBV6-1 with TRBJ1-2; D possibly corresponds to TRBD1 (5 bases). The CDR3 runs to 13 residues. The germline V gene encodes CDR1 MNHNS and CDR2 SASEGT. V was pared by 2 bases and J by 8 bases, with 12 bases between. The CDR3 coding sequence is TGTGCCAGCAGTGAACAGGGTTTTGCCGGCTACACCTTC. This codes for CASSEQGFAGYTF.

This chain joins TRBV30 and TRBJ1-2, with D perhaps TRBD1 (6 bases). This CDR3 region has 12 residues. Germline V lookup: CDR1 GTSNPN, CDR2 SVGIG (reference sequence). V was trimmed by 5 bases and J by 5 bases, leaving 12 bases between them. CDR3 region: CAWGTRTYGYTF. CDR3 DNA sequence: TGTGCCTGGGGGACACGGACTTATGGCTACACCTTC.

The V gene is TRBV30, the J gene TRBJ1-4, with 10 nucleotides matching TRBD1. This CDR3 is built from 13 residues. In germline, CDR1 is GTSNPN, CDR2 SVGIG (reference sequence). V shed 8 bases and J 8 bases; nucleotides not matched to a gene: 8. This CDR3 reads CALQDRGNEKLFF. The DNA for the CDR3 is TGTGCCCTACAGGACAGGGGGAACGAAAAACTGTTTTTT.